This paragraph covers one T cell receptor (beta chain) sequence. Sample-barcoded 5' priming and a J-beta primer mix drove a second PCR of roughly 6 to 12 cycles. TCRdb independently ran MiXCR on the 5' RACE reads; one entry per CDR3 protein. The profile shows roughly 560,000 distinct CDR3 sequences, approximately 25% of them singletons. V lost 7 bases and J lost 7, with 16 bases in between. CDR3 length: 13 residues. These data are taken from a study of blood T cells in healthy people across ages. These sequences were also reported in another study, on T cells of mothers and their children.

Sequenced sample: blood. The chain combines TRBV12-3 or TRBV12-4 with TRBJ1-1, with D possibly being TRBD1 (5 bases). The clonotype was recovered from a boy between 10 and 17 years old in good health. CDR3 sequence (DNA): TGTGCCAGCACCTTAATCGGGGGGGGTGAAGCTTTCTTT. Translation gives CASTLIGGGEAFF.